One sample yielded the 21 T cell receptor beta chains listed below, sequenced in a study of shared clonotypes between healthy human individuals. Sequenced by immunoSEQ multiplex PCR; TCRdb stores in-frame clones only, minus some. This sample has about 2.3 million clones; 85% to 95% occur once, and the top ten carry roughly 0.36%. Sequencing input: naive CD4+ T cells from PBMCs. As for subset: CD45RA+ positively selected. Source of these receptors: a man between 18 and 35 years old in good health. Some clones in this sample may be carry-over from other donors' samples.

The chain carries TRBV6-6 and TRBJ1-2, with TRBD1 matching 7 bases. The CDR3 loop spans 13 amino acids. Trimming took 5 bases from V and 2 from J; bases not matched to a gene: 2. Germline assignment: CDR1 MNHNY and CDR2 SVGAGI (reference sequence). This chain's CDR3 is CASSPGGNYGYTF. CDR3 coding DNA: TGTGCCAGCAGTCCAGGGGGAAACTATGGCTACACCTTC.

The V call is TRBV5-1, the J call TRBJ2-3, with TRBD2 identical over 16 bases. The CDR3 totals 19 residues. Trimming removed 4 bases from V and 0 bases from J; junction bases left unmatched: 8. The germline V gene encodes CDR1 SGHRS and CDR2 YFSETQ. DNA of the CDR3: TGCGCCAGCAGCATTCAACCGGGACTAGCGGGAGGGAGCACAGATACGCAGTATTTT. Amino acids: CASSIQPGLAGGSTDTQYF.

This sequence joins TRBV6-1 and TRBJ1-4; maybe TRBD1 (5 bases). The CDR3 is 15 amino acids. Germline V CDR1 and CDR2: MNHNS, SASEGT. Trimming took off 7 bases at V and 3 bases at J, with 15 bases between the two ends. The CDR3 sequence is CASTGGDRANEKLFF. The CDR3 bases are TGTGCCAGCACGGGGGGGGATCGGGCTAATGAAAAACTGTTTTTT.

The chain is built from TRBV5-1 and TRBJ1-2, with D perhaps matching TRBD1 (5 bases). CDR1 is SGHRS and CDR2 is YFSETQ in the germline V gene. V lost 3 bases to trimming and J lost 7 bases, with 16 bases between them. This CDR3 comprises 14 residues. CDR3 nucleotides: TGCGCCAGCAGCTCCGTCGGGGGAGAGGGTGGCTACACCTTC. Residues: CASSSVGGEGGYTF.

The genes are TRBV2 and TRBJ2-5, with a weak D call TRBD2 (6 bases). The CDR3 is 13 residues long. V gave up 5 bases and J gave up 2 bases, with 9 bases separating them. Looked up from germline, CDR1 is SNHLY and CDR2 is FYNNEI. The CDR3 loop reads CASSWDLQETQYF. The CDR3 DNA sequence: TGTGCCAGCAGTTGGGACTTGCAAGAGACCCAGTACTTC. Filled out from reference TRBV2 and TRBJ2-5, the complete variable domain reads EPEVTQTPSHQVTQMGQEVILRCVPISNHLYFYWYRQILGQKVEFLVSFYNNEISEKSEIFDDQFSVERPDGSNFTLKIRSTKLEDSAMYFCASSWDLQETQYFGPGTRLLVL.

The CDR3 sequence is CASSPLGRQGKYEQYF. The DNA for the CDR3 is TGTGCCAGCAGCCCTTTGGGAAGACAGGGGAAGTACGAGCAGTACTTC. The chain uses TRBV21-1 and TRBJ2-7; the D segment call TRBD1 is taken from the table without a DNA check. TRBV21-1 is a pseudogene segment. There are 16 residues in the CDR3.

This chain uses TRBV4-3 with TRBJ2-7; D is perhaps TRBD1 (5 bases). This CDR3 is built from 15 residues. The germline V and J ends were trimmed by 0 bases and 3 bases, with 12 bases remaining between them. Germline V CDR1 and CDR2: LGHNA, YSLEER. This CDR3 is CASSQDKGLSYEQYF. The CDR3 region has the DNA TGCGCCAGCAGCCAAGATAAGGGGCTAAGCTACGAGCAGTACTTC.

Here the CDR3 reads CASSEASLGVADTQYF. The CDR3 coding sequence is TGTGCCAGCAGTGAAGCTTCTCTGGGGGTAGCGGATACGCAGTATTTT. The J gene is TRBJ2-3, the V gene TRBV6-1, with D perhaps TRBD1 or TRBD2 (5 bases each). The CDR3 runs 16 residues. The V end lost 0 bases, the J end lost 6 bases, and 16 bases lay between the germline ends. Germline V gene data show CDR1 as MNHNS and CDR2 as SASEGT.

V gene TRBV7-2 combines with J gene TRBJ2-5, with D maybe TRBD2 (5 bases). The CDR3 contains 16 residues. Looked up from germline, CDR1 is SGHTA and CDR2 is FQGNSA. V gave up 7 bases and J gave up 3 bases, with 21 bases separating them. CDR3 sequence reads: CASNEFVGGGKETQYF. CDR3 nucleotide sequence: TGTGCCAGCAACGAATTCGTCGGAGGCGGTAAAGAGACCCAGTACTTC.

This chain joins TRBV11-3 and TRBJ2-7, with D unresolved. The V end was cut by 4 bases, the J end by 7 bases, with 17 bases between. Germline CDR1 reads SGHNT; CDR2 reads YENEEA. This CDR3 is built from 14 residues. The CDR3 reads CASSSGGPFGEQYF. DNA of the CDR3: TGTGCCAGCAGCTCCGGTGGCCCCTTTGGTGAGCAGTACTTC.

The chain links TRBV28 to TRBJ2-1; D ambiguous. This CDR3 region has 15 residues. Germline values: CDR1 MDHEN, CDR2 SYDVKM. V gave up 6 bases and J gave up 4 bases, with 16 bases separating them. For the CDR3, the DNA is TGTGCCAGCAGCCGACCACTCCGGCTTTACAATGAGCAGTTCTTC. Its translation is CASSRPLRLYNEQFF.

The CDR3 protein is CASSTTGDMNTEAFF. DNA of the CDR3: TGCGCCAGCAGCACAACAGGGGATATGAACACTGAAGCTTTCTTT. The chain joins TRBV5-1 to TRBJ1-1; 7 nucleotides match TRBD1. There are 15 residues in the CDR3. From germline, CDR1 is SGHRS and CDR2 YFSETQ. The V and J ends lost 4 bases and 0 bases, in that order; junction bases with no gene match: 6. The full variable domain, its missing parts supplied by reference TRBV5-1 and TRBJ1-1, is KAGVTQTPRYLIKTRGQQVTLSCSPISGHRSVSWYQQTPGQGLQFLFEYFSETQRNKGNFPGRFSGRQFSNSRSEMNVSTLELGDSALYLCASSTTGDMNTEAFFGQGTRLTVV.

As concerns this clone: The same CDR3 is also encoded by other DNA sequences in this sample. The rearrangement joins TRBV7-2 to TRBJ2-7; D is uncertain. V lost 2 bases to trimming and J lost 5 bases, with 4 bases between them. The germline V gene has CDR1 SGHTA and CDR2 FQGNSA. The CDR3 covers 11 residues. CDR3 in amino acids: CASSLRNEQYF. In nucleotides, the CDR3 is TGTGCCAGCAGCTTACGGAACGAGCAGTACTTC.

The chain has TRBV1 and TRBJ2-5; TRBD1 is taken as the D call from the table, unchecked against the DNA. TRBV1 counts as a pseudogene. The CDR3 has 15 amino acids. CDR3 nucleotide sequence: TGCACCAGCAGCCAAGATTGGGCCTTTGGAGAGACCCAGTACTTC. It translates to CTSSQDWAFGETQYF.

Concerning this clone itself: The same CDR3 arises from other DNA sequences in this sample as well. The rearrangement links TRBV19 to TRBJ1-1; 8 positions match TRBD1. From germline, CDR1 is LNHDA and CDR2 SQIVND (reference sequence). CDR3 length: 14 amino acids. The trim removed 6 bases at V and 0 bases at J, leaving 3 bases unmatched. CDR3 amino acids: CASSPDRVNTEAFF. CDR3 DNA sequence: TGTGCCAGTAGCCCGGACAGGGTGAACACTGAAGCTTTCTTT.

V and J are TRBV5-6 and TRBJ1-2, with a weak D call TRBD1 (6 bases). The CDR3 runs 13 residues. V was pared by 1 base and J by 3 bases, with 7 bases between. Germline-derived CDR1 and CDR2 are SGHDT and YYEEEE. In DNA, the CDR3 is TGTGCCAGCAGCTTGAACAGGGACTATGGCTACACCTTC. Translation: CASSLNRDYGYTF.

J is TRBJ2-3 and V is TRBV5-1; 12 nucleotides line up with TRBD1. Germline V gene data show CDR1 as SGHRS and CDR2 as YFSETQ. With V trimmed by 2 bases and J by 4 bases, 2 bases remained unmatched. CDR3 length: 15 residues. CDR3 loop: CASSFGTGGSDTQYF. CDR3 nucleotide sequence: TGCGCCAGCAGCTTCGGGACAGGGGGCTCAGATACGCAGTATTTT. The variable domain in full, completed from reference TRBV5-1 and TRBJ2-3, reads KAGVTQTPRYLIKTRGQQVTLSCSPISGHRSVSWYQQTPGQGLQFLFEYFSETQRNKGNFPGRFSGRQFSNSRSEMNVSTLELGDSALYLCASSFGTGGSDTQYFGPGTRLTVL.

Comment on this clone: The sample carries other DNA sequences with the same CDR3. V is TRBV28 and J is TRBJ1-1, with a possible D match to TRBD1 (5 bases). The CDR3 is made up of 14 amino acids. CDR1 is MDHEN, CDR2 SYDVKM, per germline. V gave up 4 bases and J gave up 0 bases, with 9 bases separating them. The DNA of the CDR3 is TGTGCCAGCAGTTCCCAGGGCTTGAACACTGAAGCTTTCTTT. The encoded protein is CASSSQGLNTEAFF.

This clone was seen only once. In the same sample, other DNA sequences code for this CDR3. This rearrangement joins TRBV18 to TRBJ2-7; possibly TRBD1 or TRBD2 for D (5 bases each). Germline CDR1 and CDR2: KGHSH and LQKENI. Trimming stripped 3 bases from V and 0 bases from J, with 12 bases between. CDR3 length: 15 residues. In DNA, the CDR3 is TGTGCCAGCTCACCCCCGGGGCGTAGCTCCTACGAGCAGTACTTC. Its protein product is CASSPPGRSSYEQYF.

This chain connects TRBV5-4 to TRBJ1-1; D is uncertain. The CDR3 sequence is 13 residues long. The V gene lost 4 bases and the J gene lost 5 bases, with 12 bases spanning the gap. Germline assignment: CDR1 SGHNT and CDR2 YYREEE (reference sequence). CDR3 residues: CASSTWGRTEAFF. CDR3 nucleotides: TGTGCCAGCAGCACATGGGGTAGAACTGAAGCTTTCTTT. Supplemented by reference TRBV5-4 and TRBJ1-1, the full variable domain reads ETGVTQSPTHLIKTRGQQVTLRCSSQSGHNTVSWYQQALGQGPQFIFQYYREEENGRGNFPPRFSGLQFPNYSSELNVNALELDDSALYLCASSTWGRTEAFFGQGTRLTVV.

V and J are TRBV7-2 and TRBJ1-1, with 8 bases aligning to TRBD1. The CDR3 is 15 residues long. The ends lost 4 bases at V and 1 base at J; junction bases unmatched: 5. In germline, CDR1 is SGHTA, CDR2 FQGNSA. The CDR3 protein is CASSSTGTGNTEAFF. The DNA of the CDR3 is TGTGCCAGCAGCTCGACCGGGACAGGGAACACTGAAGCTTTCTTT.